This T cell receptor beta chain was found in a study of neurological immune-mediated disorders. This CDR3 has 12 residues. Germline V gene sequence: CDR1 DFQATT, CDR2 SNEGSKA (reference sequence). The V and J ends lost 7 bases and 8 bases, in that order; junction bases with no gene match: 9. This clonotype counts as medium-sized. Documented time point: longitudinal time-point 2. Healthy controls comprised blood bank volunteers in Maryland, USA. The team produced cDNA through 5'RACE using 10-nucleotide random UMIs. TCRdb called the 5' RACE reads again in MiXCR, with one record for every CDR3 protein. The sample yields roughly 34,000 distinct CDR3 sequences, approximately 13% seen once.

Sequencing used PBMCs. The rearrangement links TRBV20-1 to TRBJ1-2; 8 bases align to TRBD1. The source of this sequence is a woman aged 40-49 years in good health. DNA of the CDR3: TGCAGTGTCGACAGGGGTCGCGGGGGCTACACCTTC. Protein product: CSVDRGRGGYTF.